Each of the 9 T cell receptor beta chains below was sequenced from the same sample in a study of blood T cell repertoires in COVID-19. Sequencing used immunoSEQ multiplex PCR; TCRdb keeps in-frame clones, though not all of them. The data contain hundreds of thousands of clones, about 91% of them singletons. Sequenced material: PBMCs or T cells enriched from blood (not recorded which). The receptors here all came from a woman aged 40-49 years who had recovered from COVID-19.

The genes are TRBV7-9 and TRBJ2-2; D is uncertain. The V gene lost 4 bases and the J gene lost 6 bases, with 9 bases spanning the gap. CDR1 SEHNR and CDR2 FQNEAQ come from the germline V gene (reference sequence). The CDR3 has 13 residues. This CDR3 is CASSSTESGELFF. The CDR3 DNA sequence: TGTGCCAGCAGCTCGACGGAGTCCGGGGAGCTGTTTTTT.

The chain carries TRBV9 and TRBJ2-5; 16 nucleotides match TRBD2. V was pared by 0 bases and J by 5 bases, with 1 base of the junction left unmatched. Germline CDR1 SGDLS, CDR2 YYNGEE. This CDR3 is built from 16 residues. The CDR3 bases are TGTGCCAGCAGCGTAGAGGGACTAGCGGGGGGGGAGACCCAGTACTTC. It encodes CASSVEGLAGGETQYF.

This rearrangement joins TRBV19 to TRBJ2-5; 7 bases align to TRBD2. CDR3 length: 15 amino acids. Germline V CDR1 and CDR2: LNHDA, SQIVND (reference sequence). Germline trimming cut 3 bases from V and 5 bases from J; bases unmatched to any gene: 9. CDR3 bases: TGTGCCAGTAGTATTGCGACACCCGGGGGGGAGACCCAGTACTTC. Protein sequence: CASSIATPGGETQYF.

This chain joins TRBV6-5 and TRBJ2-7; TRBD2 matches at 10 bases. From germline, CDR1 is MNHEY and CDR2 SVGAGI. The CDR3 has 15 residues. J gave up 2 bases and V 4 bases, and 5 bases lay outside the gene matches. CDR3 protein: CASSLTSGTTYEQYF. Written as DNA, the CDR3 is TGTGCCAGCAGTTTAACTAGCGGGACCACCTACGAGCAGTACTTC.

The chain is built from TRBV30 and TRBJ1-5, with 11 bases aligning to TRBD1. Trimming took 8 bases from V and 6 from J; bases not matched to a gene: 18. The germline V gene encodes CDR1 GTSNPN and CDR2 SVGIG (reference sequence). This CDR3 has 17 amino acids. CDR3 in amino acids: CALKYPVGQGAIQPQHF. CDR3 in DNA: TGTGCCCTAAAGTACCCCGTAGGACAGGGGGCTATTCAGCCCCAGCATTTT.

This chain links TRBV30 with TRBJ2-1; 7 nucleotides match TRBD2. This CDR3 is 14 amino acids long. Germline V gene data show CDR1 as GTSNPN and CDR2 as SVGIG (reference sequence). V gave up 0 bases and J gave up 14 bases; unmatched junction bases: 13. The CDR3 loop reads CAWSVGGGPAAKFF. The CDR3 DNA follows: TGTGCCTGGAGTGTGGGGGGGGGACCCGCCGCAAAGTTCTTC.

A single count supports this clone. The rearrangement uses TRBV2 and TRBJ1-2, with 8 bases aligning to TRBD1. Germline CDR1 is SNHLY and CDR2 is FYNNEI. The V and J ends lost 3 bases and 3 bases, in that order; junction bases with no gene match: 9. The CDR3 consists of 16 residues. The DNA of the CDR3 is TGTGCCAGCAGTGAGGACAGGGAGGTCCTCTACTATGGCTACACCTTC. The encoded protein is CASSEDREVLYYGYTF.

V gene TRBV5-1 combines with J gene TRBJ1-1; a weak D match, TRBD1 (5 bases). CDR3 length equals 15 residues. V shed 0 bases and J shed 2 bases, with 11 bases lying between them. Looked up from germline, CDR1 is SGHRS and CDR2 is YFSETQ. Written as DNA, the CDR3 is TGCGCCAGCAGCTTGGATGGGGGGATTAACACTGAAGCTTTCTTT. This codes for CASSLDGGINTEAFF.

This CDR3 reads CASSPRTGTREDTQYF. CDR3 nucleotide sequence: TGTGCCAGCTCACCACGGACAGGCACCAGGGAAGATACGCAGTATTTT. This rearrangement joins TRBV18 to TRBJ2-3; 7 bases map to TRBD1. The germline V gene encodes CDR1 KGHSH and CDR2 LQKENI. This CDR3 spans 16 amino acids. With 1 base clipped from V and 5 bases from J, the junction kept 9 bases outside the gene matches.